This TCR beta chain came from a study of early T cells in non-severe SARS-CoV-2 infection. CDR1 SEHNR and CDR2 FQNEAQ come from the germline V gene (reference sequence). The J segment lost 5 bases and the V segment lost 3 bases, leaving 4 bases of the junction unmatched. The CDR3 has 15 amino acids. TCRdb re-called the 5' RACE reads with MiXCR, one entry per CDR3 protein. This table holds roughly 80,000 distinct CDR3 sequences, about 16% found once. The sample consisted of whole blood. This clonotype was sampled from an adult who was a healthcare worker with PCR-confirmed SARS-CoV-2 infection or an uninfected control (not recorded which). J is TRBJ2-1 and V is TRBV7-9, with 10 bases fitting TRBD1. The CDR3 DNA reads TGTGCCAGCAGCTTGGGGACAGGGGCCAACAATGAGCAGTTCTTC. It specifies CASSLGTGANNEQFF.